The 30 T cell receptor beta chains below all came from one sample that was sequenced in a study of control samples from healthy donors and cancer patients. TCRdb keeps only in-frame clones here, not all; method: immunoSEQ multiplex PCR. There are approximately 40,000 clones in the sample; about 86% occur only once, and under 25% lies in the top ten. The sequenced material came from PBMCs. The source is a woman aged 55-70 years with lung cancer.

V gene TRBV30 combines with J gene TRBJ1-2, with D perhaps matching TRBD1 (5 bases). From germline, CDR1 is GTSNPN and CDR2 SVGIG (reference sequence). Trimming cost V 1 base and J 4 bases, with 7 bases left between them. The CDR3 extends over 12 amino acids. The CDR3 DNA reads TGTGCCTGGAGTGCGGGGGGCTATGGCTACACCTTC. Its protein product is CAWSAGGYGYTF.

This clone was counted between two and nine times. The chain joins TRBV12-5 to TRBJ2-5; 7 bases map to TRBD1. V was clipped by 1 base and J by 0 bases; unmatched bases: 2. The CDR3 contains 15 residues. Per germline, CDR1 LGHNT and CDR2 FRNRAP. CDR3: CASGLGTGDQETQYF. The CDR3 region has the DNA TGTGCTAGTGGTTTGGGGACAGGAGACCAAGAGACCCAGTACTTC.

This chain uses TRBV20-1 with TRBJ2-3; 15 bases match TRBD2. V was clipped by 3 bases and J by 1 base; unmatched bases: 5. Germline loops: CDR1 DFQATT, CDR2 SNEGSKA (reference sequence). This CDR3 is 17 amino acids long. The CDR3 DNA follows: TGCAGTGCTAGTTTCGGACTAGCGGGAGGGGGCACAGATACGCAGTATTTT. Encoded protein: CSASFGLAGGGTDTQYF.

The chain uses TRBV10-3 and TRBJ1-1, with a weak D call TRBD1 (5 bases). The V end lost 7 bases, the J end lost 6 bases, and 9 bases lay between the germline ends. CDR3 length: 11 amino acids. The germline V gene has CDR1 ENHRY and CDR2 SYGVKD. The CDR3 nucleotides are TGTGCCATCAAGGGACGGGCTGAAGCTTTCTTT. Residues: CAIKGRAEAFF.

The chain has TRBV6-6 and TRBJ1-1; D gene unclear. The germline CDR1 and CDR2 sequences are MNHNY and SVGAGI (reference sequence). The CDR3 is 13 amino acids. V lost 3 bases to trimming and J lost 3 bases, with 8 bases between them. CDR3 region: CASSYRKDTEAFF. The CDR3 DNA reads TGTGCCAGCAGTTATAGGAAGGACACTGAAGCTTTCTTT.

This clone was found once. The chain has TRBV14 and TRBJ1-1; D not resolved. The CDR3 has 15 amino acids. The V gene lost 1 base and the J gene lost 5 bases, with 14 bases spanning the gap. In germline, CDR1 is SGHDN, CDR2 FVKESK. This CDR3 reads CASSQVRGFGTEAFF. As DNA, the CDR3 is TGTGCCAGCAGCCAAGTTAGAGGTTTTGGAACTGAAGCTTTCTTT. The entire variable domain, with the rest obtained from reference TRBV14 and TRBJ1-1, is as follows: EAGVTQFPSHSVIEKGQTVTLRCDPISGHDNLYWYRRVMGKEIKFLLHFVKESKQDESGMPNNRFLAERTGGTYSTLKVQPAELEDSGVYFCASSQVRGFGTEAFFGQGTRLTVV.

This sequence joins TRBV5-1 and TRBJ2-3, with 11 bases fitting TRBD2. V lost 3 bases to trimming and J lost 5 bases; unmatched junction nucleotides: 5. The CDR3 contains 15 residues. Germline CDR1 SGHRS, CDR2 YFSETQ. The CDR3 DNA reads as TGCGCCAGCAGCTATAGCGGGGGGGTTCAAGATACGCAGTATTTT. It translates to CASSYSGGVQDTQYF.

The chain combines TRBV18 with TRBJ1-3; 8 bases align to TRBD1. Germline V gene lookup returns CDR1 KGHSH and CDR2 LQKENI. This CDR3 is 18 amino acids long. V shed 0 bases, J shed 0 bases, and the junction held 7 bases outside the gene matches. CDR3 bases: TGTGCCAGCTCACCACCCAATCCGGACAGGGTCTCTGGAAACACCATATATTTT. Protein: CASSPPNPDRVSGNTIYF.

The chain carries TRBV9 and TRBJ2-2; tentatively, D is TRBD2 (6 bases). The CDR3 is made up of 16 amino acids. Trimming removed 4 bases at V and 4 bases at J, with 17 bases between. Germline assignment: CDR1 SGDLS and CDR2 YYNGEE. The CDR3 here is CASSPLGTPFTGELFF. The CDR3 DNA reads TGTGCCAGCAGCCCCCTCGGGACTCCCTTCACCGGGGAGCTGTTTTTT.

The chain carries TRBV9 and TRBJ2-1, with D unclear. V was clipped by 1 base and J by 2 bases, with 10 bases between them. The CDR3 covers 15 residues. The germline gives CDR1 SGDLS, CDR2 YYNGEE. In DNA form, the CDR3 reads TGTGCCAGCAGCGTACGGCCTGGTACCTACAATGAGCAGTTCTTC. Its protein product is CASSVRPGTYNEQFF. Full variable domain (rest looked up from reference TRBV9 and TRBJ2-1): DSGVTQTPKHLITATGQRVTLRCSPRSGDLSVYWYQQSLDQGLQFLIQYYNGEERAKGNILERFSAQQFPDLHSELNLSSLELGDSALYFCASSVRPGTYNEQFFGPGTRLTVL.

The CDR3 loop reads CATSGGRGIYGYTF. The CDR3 region has the DNA TGTGCCACCTCAGGGGGTAGAGGGATCTATGGCTACACCTTC. The chain couples TRBV19 to TRBJ1-2; 7 bases align to TRBD1. This CDR3 spans 14 amino acids. Germline lookup yields CDR1 LNHDA and CDR2 SQIVND (reference sequence). The junction had 12 bases not matched to a gene; V was cut back by 10 bases and J by 4 bases.

The rearrangement uses TRBV6-2 or TRBV6-3 and TRBJ2-5; 9 bases align to TRBD2. The ends lost 4 bases at V and 2 bases at J; junction bases unmatched: 14. The CDR3 runs 18 residues. CDR1 and CDR2 from the germline V gene are MNHEY and SVGEGT. The chain's CDR3 is CASSFREAGGRGQETQYF. CDR3 nucleotides: TGTGCCAGCAGTTTCCGGGAAGCGGGGGGACGGGGACAAGAGACCCAGTACTTC.

This chain connects TRBV6-5 to TRBJ1-1; D unresolved. CDR3 size: 13 residues. Trimming removed 6 bases from V and 3 bases from J, with 11 bases in between. Germline loops: CDR1 MNHEY, CDR2 SVGAGI. Written as DNA, the CDR3 is TGTGCCAGCAGAAGGGCAGCGGACACTGAAGCTTTCTTT. Translated, it gives CASRRAADTEAFF.

V gene TRBV5-1 combines with J gene TRBJ2-7; 7 bases map to TRBD1. The CDR3 is 15 amino acids. The V gene's germline CDR1 is SGHRS and CDR2 YFSETQ. V was clipped by 2 bases and J by 7 bases; unmatched bases: 12. In DNA form, the CDR3 reads TGCGCCAGCAGCTTTCCGGGACAGACCTCGCGGGAGCAGTACTTC. This sequence encodes CASSFPGQTSREQYF.

The chain is built from TRBV12-3 or TRBV12-4 and TRBJ1-4, with no clear D. Between the trimmed V and J ends, which lost 4 bases and 5 bases, there was a span of 8 bases. This CDR3 comprises 13 residues. The CDR3 DNA reads as TGTGCCAGCAGTTGGGGTCGAAATGAAAAACTGTTTTTT. This translates into CASSWGRNEKLFF.

This clone has just one count. The chain joins TRBV5-1 to TRBJ2-1, with 9 bases lining up with TRBD2. CDR3 length equals 13 residues. V was clipped by 4 bases and J by 7 bases; unmatched bases: 3. In germline, CDR1 is SGHRS, CDR2 YFSETQ. Here the CDR3 DNA reads TGCGCCAGCAGCGGCGGGGGGGCTAATGAGCAGTTCTTC. Its translation is CASSGGGANEQFF.

This sequence joins TRBV2 and TRBJ2-1; possible D gene TRBD2, 5 bases. Germline V gene data show CDR1 as SNHLY and CDR2 as FYNNEI. The CDR3 extends over 13 amino acids. Trimming pared 6 bases from V and 4 bases from J, leaving 10 bases between. CDR3 residues: CASRDEGYNEQFF. CDR3 in DNA: TGTGCCAGCAGGGATGAGGGATACAATGAGCAGTTCTTC.

This chain connects TRBV5-6 to TRBJ1-1; perhaps TRBD1 as D (6 bases). Germline CDR1 SGHDT, CDR2 YYEEEE. V lost 6 bases and J 1 base, leaving 19 bases between the germline ends. This CDR3 is 16 amino acids long. The CDR3 region is CASTLEGGLQNTEAFF. CDR3 nucleotides: TGTGCCAGCACCCTGGAGGGGGGACTCCAGAACACTGAAGCTTTCTTT. The full variable domain, rest sourced from reference TRBV5-6 and TRBJ1-1, is DAGVTQSPTHLIKTRGQQVTLRCSPKSGHDTVSWYQQALGQGPQFIFQYYEEEERQRGNFPDRFSGHQFPNYSSELNVNALLLGDSALYLCASTLEGGLQNTEAFFGQGTRLTVV.

Written as DNA, the CDR3 is TGTGCCAGCAGCGGACTAGCGGGGGGCTACAATGAGCAGTTCTTC. This gives the protein CASSGLAGGYNEQFF. J is TRBJ2-1 and V is TRBV9, with 13 bases matching TRBD2. Germline trimming cut 3 bases from V and 3 bases from J; bases unmatched to any gene: 0. The V gene's germline CDR1 is SGDLS and CDR2 YYNGEE. The CDR3 contains 15 residues.

This clone was counted between two and nine times. The chain links TRBV6-1 to TRBJ2-5, with 11 bases that match TRBD2. V was pared by 4 bases and J by 5 bases, with 12 bases of the junction left unmatched. Germline CDR1 is MNHNS and CDR2 is SASEGT. The CDR3 extends over 17 amino acids. The CDR3 here is CASSATSGGLTGETQYF. As DNA, the CDR3 is TGTGCCAGCAGTGCCACTAGCGGGGGCCTTACTGGGGAGACCCAGTACTTC.

The chain couples TRBV6-5 to TRBJ1-1, with no clear D. V shed 8 bases and J shed 5 bases, with 15 bases lying between them. CDR1 and CDR2 (germline): MNHEY, SVGAGI. There are 13 residues in the CDR3. In DNA, the CDR3 is TGTGCCAGCGGACGGGGAGATGGGACTGAAGCTTTCTTT. This translates into CASGRGDGTEAFF.

The chain combines TRBV19 with TRBJ1-5; D is uncertain. The CDR3 length is 15 residues. V shed 4 bases and J shed 0 bases, with 10 bases lying between them. Germline V CDR1 and CDR2: LNHDA, SQIVND (reference sequence). The CDR3 protein is CASSKPTASNQPQHF. Here the CDR3 DNA reads TGTGCCAGTAGTAAACCCACAGCTAGCAATCAGCCCCAGCATTTT.

The chain combines TRBV7-2 with TRBJ2-1; D unclear. The V and J ends lost 1 base and 5 bases respectively, with 9 bases between them. CDR1 SGHTA and CDR2 FQGNSA come from the germline V gene. There are 14 residues in the CDR3. The CDR3 is CASSLGRVDNEQFF. The CDR3 region has the DNA TGTGCCAGCAGCTTAGGTCGGGTAGACAATGAGCAGTTCTTC.

The CDR3 sequence: CASGQGQRQPQHF. The CDR3 coding sequence is TGCGCCAGCGGACAGGGACAACGACAGCCCCAGCATTTT. This chain uses TRBV10-2 with TRBJ1-5; 8 nucleotides line up with TRBD1. The V gene end was trimmed by 8 bases and the J gene end by 7 bases; junction bases not matched to a gene: 7. The germline gives CDR1 WSHSY, CDR2 SAAADI. This CDR3 is built from 13 residues.

The chain carries TRBV19 and TRBJ1-2; weak D call: TRBD1 (5 bases). From germline, CDR1 is LNHDA and CDR2 SQIVND (reference sequence). This CDR3 is 13 amino acids long. Trimming shortened V by 3 bases and J by 3 bases, and 8 bases separated the two germline ends. The CDR3 DNA reads TGTGCCAGTAGTATCCCAGGGTACTATGGCTACACCTTC. Translating it yields CASSIPGYYGYTF. Combining the CDR3 with reference TRBV19 and TRBJ1-2 gives the whole variable domain DGGITQSPKYLFRKEGQNVTLSCEQNLNHDAMYWYRQDPGQGLRLIYYSQIVNDFQKGDIAEGYSVSREKKESFPLTVTSAQKNPTAFYLCASSIPGYYGYTFGSGTRLTVV.

The chain employs TRBV19 and TRBJ1-1; D remains ambiguous. The germline gives CDR1 LNHDA, CDR2 SQIVND (reference sequence). This CDR3 contains 11 residues. V lost 4 bases and J lost 1, with 1 base in between. The CDR3 nucleotides are TGTGCCAGTAGTAAGAACACTGAAGCTTTCTTT. This codes for CASSKNTEAFF.

This clone was observed a few times. V usage is TRBV12-5 and J usage is TRBJ2-6; D unclear. This CDR3 comprises 14 residues. V was cut by 3 bases and J by 1 base, with 4 bases left in between. Germline CDR1 and CDR2: LGHNT and FRNRAP. The CDR3 spells CASGLESGANVLTF. In DNA, the CDR3 is TGTGCTAGTGGTTTAGAATCTGGGGCCAACGTCCTGACTTTC.

The chain combines TRBV19 with TRBJ1-1, with a possible D match to TRBD1 (5 bases). Per germline, CDR1 LNHDA and CDR2 SQIVND (reference sequence). The CDR3 loop spans 15 amino acids. V gave up 3 bases and J gave up 1 base, with 12 bases separating them. The CDR3 sequence: CASSIRGATNTEAFF. The CDR3 bases are TGTGCCAGTAGTATCCGCGGGGCTACGAACACTGAAGCTTTCTTT. Based on the CDR3 plus reference TRBV19 and TRBJ1-1, the full variable domain is DGGITQSPKYLFRKEGQNVTLSCEQNLNHDAMYWYRQDPGQGLRLIYYSQIVNDFQKGDIAEGYSVSREKKESFPLTVTSAQKNPTAFYLCASSIRGATNTEAFFGQGTRLTVV.

The chain links TRBV4-2 to TRBJ1-1; D perhaps matches TRBD1 (6 bases). V gave up 4 bases and J gave up 4 bases, with 13 bases separating them. This CDR3 spans 14 amino acids. Germline assignment: CDR1 LGHNA and CDR2 YNFKEQ. The DNA for the CDR3 is TGTGCCAGCAGCCCCCCGAGGGGGACCACTGAAGCTTTCTTT. Protein sequence: CASSPPRGTTEAFF.

The gene calls are TRBV11-1 and TRBJ2-7, with D perhaps TRBD1 (6 bases). Deletions cut 3 bases from V and 7 bases from J, with 10 bases between. From germline, CDR1 is SGHAT and CDR2 FQDESV (reference sequence). This CDR3 comprises 12 residues. CDR3 DNA sequence: TGTGCCAGCAGCTTTGCAGGGGTGGAGCAGTACTTC. Translated, it gives CASSFAGVEQYF.